The clone carrying this TCR beta chain appeared a single time. The antigen is unknown. The germline gives CDR1 SGHAT, CDR2 FQNNGV. Trimming pared 5 bases from V and 3 bases from J, leaving 19 bases between. This CDR3 has 17 amino acids. The data stem from a study of OX40 agonist ivuxolimab in advanced cancers. Across the whole study: Under the entry rules, prior anti-PD-1, anti-PD-L1 or anti-CTLA-4 therapy was allowed, and about 40% had some.

Notes on the study in general: Certain nonresponding patients likewise had low normalized T-cell clonal expansion.

The protocol was immunoSEQ multiplex PCR, while the TCRdb copy is restricted to in-frame clones and leaves out a portion. The repertoire holds 54,000 or so clones, with over 70% as singletons. This clonotype originated in an adult with an advanced solid tumor such as melanoma, head and neck, liver or kidney cancer. Specimen: CD4+ or CD8+ T cells sorted from blood, collected in a trial of the OX40 agonist ivuxolimab. The gene calls are TRBV11-2 and TRBJ1-4; TRBD1 might be the D (5 bases). This CDR3 reads CASSPVVGRVANEKLFF. In nucleotides, the CDR3 is TGTGCCAGCAGCCCCGTGGTTGGCAGGGTGGCTAATGAAAAACTGTTTTTT.